This T cell receptor (beta chain) was identified during a study of vaccination effects on CD4 cells after COVID-19. On the study more broadly: Either the BNT162b2 or mRNA-1273 vaccine was given to participants in two doses.

Trimming shortened V by 4 bases and J by 3 bases, and 13 bases separated the two germline ends. From germline, CDR1 is LNHDA and CDR2 SQIVND (reference sequence). The length of the CDR3 is 14 residues. This clone was observed once. The antigen is not known. Antigen-specific CD4+ T cells were expanded (with viral peptide pools) by the ViraFEST assay ahead of sequencing. At the end of about 10 days of culture, CD4+ T cells were isolated. Testing of the vaccine recipients showed negative nucleocapsid antibodies and no prior SARS-CoV-2 infection. Cultivation was performed at roughly 2.2 million PBMC per well with about 9.6 IU/ml IL-2 and about 10 ug/ml peptides added. A half-medium replacement with IL-2 medium was carried out on days 3 and 7. Measured with immunoSEQ multiplex PCR; TCRdb has only the in-frame clones, and not every one. Here the sample spans about 55,000 clones, around 68% being singletons.

This rearrangement joins TRBV19 to TRBJ2-7; no reliable D call. This receptor was identified in a human donor who received a COVID-19 vaccine. The sequencing here drew on CD4+ T cells from PBMCs cultured with SARS-CoV-2 spike peptides, taken before COVID-19 vaccination. DNA for the CDR3: TGTGCCAGTAGTAGCCAGCACGCCGGCTACGAGCAGTACTTC. Its protein product is CASSSQHAGYEQYF.